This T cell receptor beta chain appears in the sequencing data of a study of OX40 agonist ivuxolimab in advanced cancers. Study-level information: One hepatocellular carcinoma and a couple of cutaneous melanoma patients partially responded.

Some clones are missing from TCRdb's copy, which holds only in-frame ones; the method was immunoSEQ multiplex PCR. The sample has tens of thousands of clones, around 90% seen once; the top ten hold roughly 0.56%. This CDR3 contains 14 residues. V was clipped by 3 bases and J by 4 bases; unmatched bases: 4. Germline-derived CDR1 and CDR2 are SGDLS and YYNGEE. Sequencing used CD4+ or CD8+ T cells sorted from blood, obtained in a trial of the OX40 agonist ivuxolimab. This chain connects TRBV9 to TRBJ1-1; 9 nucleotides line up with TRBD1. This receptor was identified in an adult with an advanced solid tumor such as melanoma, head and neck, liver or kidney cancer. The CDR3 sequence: CASSAGTGFTEAFF. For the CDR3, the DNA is TGTGCCAGCAGCGCCGGGACAGGGTTCACTGAAGCTTTCTTT. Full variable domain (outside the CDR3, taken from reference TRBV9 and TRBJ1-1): DSGVTQTPKHLITATGQRVTLRCSPRSGDLSVYWYQQSLDQGLQFLIQYYNGEERAKGNILERFSAQQFPDLHSELNLSSLELGDSALYFCASSAGTGFTEAFFGQGTRLTVV.